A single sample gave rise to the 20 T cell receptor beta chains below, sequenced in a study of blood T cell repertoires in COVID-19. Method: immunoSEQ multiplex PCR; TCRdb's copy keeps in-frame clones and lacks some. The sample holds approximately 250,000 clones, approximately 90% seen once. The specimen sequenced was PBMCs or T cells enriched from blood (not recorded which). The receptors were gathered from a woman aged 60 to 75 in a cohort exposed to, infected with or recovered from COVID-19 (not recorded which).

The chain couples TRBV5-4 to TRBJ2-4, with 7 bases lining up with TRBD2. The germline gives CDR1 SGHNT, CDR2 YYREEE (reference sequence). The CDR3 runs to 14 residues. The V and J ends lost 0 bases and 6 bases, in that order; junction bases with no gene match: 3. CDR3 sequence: CASSLVASGNIQYF. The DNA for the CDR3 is TGTGCCAGCAGCTTGGTAGCTAGCGGAAACATTCAGTACTTC.

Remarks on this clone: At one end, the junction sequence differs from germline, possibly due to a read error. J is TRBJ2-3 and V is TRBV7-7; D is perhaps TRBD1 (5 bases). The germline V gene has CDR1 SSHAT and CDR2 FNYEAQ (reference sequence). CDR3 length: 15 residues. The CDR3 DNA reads TGTGCTAGCAGCTACACTCCGACAGCCACAGATACGCAGTATTTT. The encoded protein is CASSYTPTATDTQYF.

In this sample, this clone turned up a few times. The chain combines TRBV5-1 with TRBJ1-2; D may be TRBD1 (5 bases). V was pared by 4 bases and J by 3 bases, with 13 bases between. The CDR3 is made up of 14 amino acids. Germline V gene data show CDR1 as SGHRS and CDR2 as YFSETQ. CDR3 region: CASSPGGGDYGYTF. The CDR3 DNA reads TGCGCCAGCAGCCCCGGAGGAGGGGACTATGGCTACACCTTC. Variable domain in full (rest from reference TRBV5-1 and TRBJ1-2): KAGVTQTPRYLIKTRGQQVTLSCSPISGHRSVSWYQQTPGQGLQFLFEYFSETQRNKGNFPGRFSGRQFSNSRSEMNVSTLELGDSALYLCASSPGGGDYGYTFGSGTRLTVV.

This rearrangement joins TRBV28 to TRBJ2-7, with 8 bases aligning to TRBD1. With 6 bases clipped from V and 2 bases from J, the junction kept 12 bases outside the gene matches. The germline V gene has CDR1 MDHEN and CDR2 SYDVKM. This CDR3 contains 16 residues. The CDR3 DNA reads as TGTGCCAGCAGATCTATCGGACAGGGAGGAACCTACGAGCAGTACTTC. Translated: CASRSIGQGGTYEQYF. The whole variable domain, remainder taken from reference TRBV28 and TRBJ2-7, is DVKVTQSSRYLVKRTGEKVFLECVQDMDHENMFWYRQDPGLGLRLIYFSYDVKMKEKGDIPEGYSVSREKKERFSLILESASTNQTSMYLCASRSIGQGGTYEQYFGPGTRLTVT.

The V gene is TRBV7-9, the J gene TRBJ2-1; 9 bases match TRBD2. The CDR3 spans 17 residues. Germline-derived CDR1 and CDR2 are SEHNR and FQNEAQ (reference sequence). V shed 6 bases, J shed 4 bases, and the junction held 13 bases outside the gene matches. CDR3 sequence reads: CASSPGYRLAVYNEQFF. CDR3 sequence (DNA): TGTGCCAGCAGTCCCGGCTACCGACTAGCGGTATACAATGAGCAGTTCTTC.

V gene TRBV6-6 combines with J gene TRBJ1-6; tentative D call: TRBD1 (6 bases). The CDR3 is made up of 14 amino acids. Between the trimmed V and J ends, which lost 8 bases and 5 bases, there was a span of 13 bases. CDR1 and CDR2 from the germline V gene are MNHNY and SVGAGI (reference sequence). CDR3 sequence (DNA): TGTGCCAGCGGCCACAGGGTAAATAATTCACCCCTCCACTTT. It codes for CASGHRVNNSPLHF.

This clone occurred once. The CDR3 region is CAWKGLNSNQPQHF. The CDR3 DNA is TGTGCCTGGAAGGGGTTGAATAGCAATCAGCCCCAGCATTTT. The chain recombines TRBV30 with TRBJ1-5; possibly TRBD1 for D (5 bases). The germline V and J ends were trimmed by 4 bases and 0 bases, with 10 bases remaining between them. Germline assignment: CDR1 GTSNPN and CDR2 SVGIG (reference sequence). This CDR3 has 14 amino acids. The whole variable domain, filled in from reference TRBV30 and TRBJ1-5, reads SQTIHQWPATLVQPVGSPLSLECTVEGTSNPNLYWYRQAAGRGLQLLFYSVGIGQISSEVPQNLSASRPQDRQFILSSKKLLLSDSGFYLCAWKGLNSNQPQHFGDGTRLSIL.

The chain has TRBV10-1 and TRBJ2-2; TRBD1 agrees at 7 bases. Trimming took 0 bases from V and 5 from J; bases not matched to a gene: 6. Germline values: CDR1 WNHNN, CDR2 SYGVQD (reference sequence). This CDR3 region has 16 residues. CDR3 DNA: TGCGCCAGCAGTGAGTCGTTACAGGGGAGTACCGGGGAGCTGTTTTTT. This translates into CASSESLQGSTGELFF.

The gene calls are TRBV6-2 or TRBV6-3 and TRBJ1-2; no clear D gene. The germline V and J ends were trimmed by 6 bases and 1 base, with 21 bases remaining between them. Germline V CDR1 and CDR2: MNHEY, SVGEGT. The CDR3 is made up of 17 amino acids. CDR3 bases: TGTGCCAGCAGCCGATCTACGGACGGAGGACTTAACTATGGCTACACCTTC. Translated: CASSRSTDGGLNYGYTF.

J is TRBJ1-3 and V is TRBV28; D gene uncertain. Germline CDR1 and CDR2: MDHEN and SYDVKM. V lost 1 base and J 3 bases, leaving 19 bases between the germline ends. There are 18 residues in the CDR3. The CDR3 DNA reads TGTGCCAGCAGTTTATTTGGAAGTTCGAGGGTTTATGGAAACACCATATATTTT. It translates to CASSLFGSSRVYGNTIYF.

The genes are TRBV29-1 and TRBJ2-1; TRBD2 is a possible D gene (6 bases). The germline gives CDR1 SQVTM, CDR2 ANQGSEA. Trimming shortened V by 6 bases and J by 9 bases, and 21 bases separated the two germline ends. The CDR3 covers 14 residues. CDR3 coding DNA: TGCAGCGTCTCAACAAGACTAGGGGATAGTGAGCAGTTCTTC. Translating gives CSVSTRLGDSEQFF.

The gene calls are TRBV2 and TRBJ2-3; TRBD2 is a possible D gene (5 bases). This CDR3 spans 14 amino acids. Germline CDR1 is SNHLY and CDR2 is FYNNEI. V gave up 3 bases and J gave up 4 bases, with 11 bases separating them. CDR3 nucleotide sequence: TGTGCCAGCAGTGACCTGGAGGTCGCAGATACGCAGTATTTT. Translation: CASSDLEVADTQYF.

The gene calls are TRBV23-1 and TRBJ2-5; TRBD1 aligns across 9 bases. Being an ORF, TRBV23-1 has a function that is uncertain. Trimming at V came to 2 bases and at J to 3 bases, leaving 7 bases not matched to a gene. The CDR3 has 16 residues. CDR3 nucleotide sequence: TGCGCCAGCAGTCAACTTAGACAGGGGGGAGAAGAGACCCAGTACTTC. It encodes CASSQLRQGGEETQYF.

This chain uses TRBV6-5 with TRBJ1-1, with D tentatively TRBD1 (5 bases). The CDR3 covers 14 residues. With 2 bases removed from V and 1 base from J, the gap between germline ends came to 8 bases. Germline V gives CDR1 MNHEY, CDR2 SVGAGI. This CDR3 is CASSYGHRNTEAFF. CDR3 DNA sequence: TGTGCCAGCAGTTACGGACACAGGAACACTGAAGCTTTCTTT.

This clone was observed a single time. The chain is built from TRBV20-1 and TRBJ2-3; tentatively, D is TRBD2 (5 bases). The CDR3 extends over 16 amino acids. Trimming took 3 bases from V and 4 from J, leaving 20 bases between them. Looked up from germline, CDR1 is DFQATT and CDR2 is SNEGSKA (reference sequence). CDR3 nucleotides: TGCAGTGCTAGTCCTCGGACTGTCTCGGGATCAGATACGCAGTATTTT. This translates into CSASPRTVSGSDTQYF.

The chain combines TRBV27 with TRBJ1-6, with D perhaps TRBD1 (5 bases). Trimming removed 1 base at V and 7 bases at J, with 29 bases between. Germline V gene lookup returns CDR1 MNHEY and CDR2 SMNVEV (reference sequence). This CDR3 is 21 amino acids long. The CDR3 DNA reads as TGTGCCAGCAGTTTATACCCCTCTGCGGGACCTTATTACAGGAGCAATTCACCCCTCCACTTT. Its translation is CASSLYPSAGPYYRSNSPLHF.

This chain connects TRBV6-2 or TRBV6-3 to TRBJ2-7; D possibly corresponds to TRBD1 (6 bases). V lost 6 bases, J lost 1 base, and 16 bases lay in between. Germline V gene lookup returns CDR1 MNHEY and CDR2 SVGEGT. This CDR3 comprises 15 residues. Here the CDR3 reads CASSVQGLSSYEQYF. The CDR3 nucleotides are TGTGCCAGCAGCGTACAGGGTTTGAGTTCCTACGAGCAGTACTTC.

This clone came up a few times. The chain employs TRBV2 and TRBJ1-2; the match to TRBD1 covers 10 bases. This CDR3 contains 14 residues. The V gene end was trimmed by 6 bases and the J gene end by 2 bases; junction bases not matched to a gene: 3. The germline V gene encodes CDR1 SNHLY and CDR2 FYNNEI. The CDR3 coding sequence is TGTGCCAGCAGCCTGACAGGGGGCAACTATGGCTACACCTTC. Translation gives CASSLTGGNYGYTF.

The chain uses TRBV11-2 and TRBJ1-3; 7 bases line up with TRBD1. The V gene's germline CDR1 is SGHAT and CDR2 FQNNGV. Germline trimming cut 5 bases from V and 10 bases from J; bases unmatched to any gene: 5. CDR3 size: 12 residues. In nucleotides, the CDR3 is TGTGCCAGCAGCCCAGGGGGTGCAACCATATATTTT. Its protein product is CASSPGGATIYF. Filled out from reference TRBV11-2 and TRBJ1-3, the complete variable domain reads EAGVAQSPRYKIIEKRQSVAFWCNPISGHATLYWYQQILGQGPKLLIQFQNNGVVDDSQLPKDRFSAERLKGVDSTLKIQPAKLEDSAVYLCASSPGGATIYFGEGSWLTVV.

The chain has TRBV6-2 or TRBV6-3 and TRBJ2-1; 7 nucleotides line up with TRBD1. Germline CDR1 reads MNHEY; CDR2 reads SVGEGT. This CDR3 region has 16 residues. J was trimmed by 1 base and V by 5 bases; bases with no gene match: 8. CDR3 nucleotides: TGTGCCAGCAGTCCGCTCAGGGGGAAGTCCTACAATGAGCAGTTCTTC. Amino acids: CASSPLRGKSYNEQFF.